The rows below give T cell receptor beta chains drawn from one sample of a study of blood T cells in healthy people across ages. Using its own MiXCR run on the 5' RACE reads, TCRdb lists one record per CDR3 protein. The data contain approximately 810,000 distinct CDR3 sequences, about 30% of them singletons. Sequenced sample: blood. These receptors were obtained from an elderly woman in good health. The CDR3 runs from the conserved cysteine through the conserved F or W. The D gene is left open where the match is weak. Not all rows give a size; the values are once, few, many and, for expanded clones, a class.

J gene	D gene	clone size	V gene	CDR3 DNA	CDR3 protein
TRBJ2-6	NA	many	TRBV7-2	TGTGCCAGCAGCTTAGACAGCCCCCCTGGGGCCAACGTCCTGACTTTC	CASSLDSPPGANVLTF
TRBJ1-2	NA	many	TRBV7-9	TGTGCCAGCAGCTTATATACGGCCTATGGCTACACCTTC	CASSLYTAYGYTF
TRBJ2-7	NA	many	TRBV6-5	TGTGCCAGCAGTTCAGAAGCGGGCGGGCAGTACTTC	CASSSEAGGQYF
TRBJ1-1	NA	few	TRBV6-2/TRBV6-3	TGTGCCAGCAGTTACCGGTCAGGGCGAGAATGGGACACTGAAGCTTTCTTT	CASSYRSGREWDTEAFF
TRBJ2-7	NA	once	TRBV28	TGTGCCAGCAGTACGCCGGGAGGGGGCGGATACGAGCAGTACTTC	CASSTPGGGGYEQYF
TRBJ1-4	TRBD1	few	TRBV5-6	TGTGCCAGCAGCACGGGACAGGGGGATGAAAAACTGTTTTTT	CASSTGQGDEKLFF
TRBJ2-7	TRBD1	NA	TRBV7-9	TGTGCCAGCAGCGAAGACCCCGGGACAGGGACCTACGAGCAGTACTTC	CASSEDPGTGTYEQYF
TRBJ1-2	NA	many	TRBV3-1	TGTGCCAGCAGCCAAGGGCCAGCTAACTATGGCTACACCTTC	CASSQGPANYGYTF
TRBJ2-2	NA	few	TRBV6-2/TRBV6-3	TGTGCCAGCAGCACGACTAGTGGCGCCGGGGAGCTGTTTTTT	CASSTTSGAGELFF
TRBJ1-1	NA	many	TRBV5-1	TGCGCCAGCAGCGGAGGGAGGGAGAACACTGAAGCTTTCTTT	CASSGGRENTEAFF
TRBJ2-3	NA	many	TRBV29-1	TGCAGCGTTGAACCCACAAGGGATACGCAGTATTTT	CSVEPTRDTQYF
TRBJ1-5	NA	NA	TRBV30	TGTGCCTGGAGTTATTATAGCAATCAGCCCCAGCATTTT	CAWSYYSNQPQHF
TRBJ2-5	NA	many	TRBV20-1	TGCAGTGCTAGAGTTCAGGGACGGGGAGAGACCCAGTACTTC	CSARVQGRGETQYF
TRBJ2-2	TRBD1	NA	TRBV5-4	TGTGCCAGCAGCATGGGACAGCCGAGGAACACCGGGGAGCTGTTTTTT	CASSMGQPRNTGELFF
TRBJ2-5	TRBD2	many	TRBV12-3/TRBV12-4	TGTGCCAGCGGAGGGGAGGGGCCCTGGGAGACCCAGTACTTC	CASGGEGPWETQYF
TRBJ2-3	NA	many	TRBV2	TGTGCCAGCAGGAGCGAAGGGGCAGATACGCAGTATTTT	CASRSEGADTQYF
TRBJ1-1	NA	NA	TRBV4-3	TGCGCCAGCAGCCAAGATCGGGGGGTGGGGGCTTTCTTT	CASSQDRGVGAFF
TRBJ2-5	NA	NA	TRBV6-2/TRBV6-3	TGTGCCAGCAGTTACCCGTTCTCAGAGACCCAGTACTTC	CASSYPFSETQYF
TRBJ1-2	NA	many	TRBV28	TGTGCCAGCAGTGAACAGGGCCATGGCTACACCTTC	CASSEQGHGYTF
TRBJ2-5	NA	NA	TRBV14	TGTGCCAGCAGCCAAGAAGGAAACCTAAGGGCGCGGAAGACCCAGTACTTC	CASSQEGNLRARKTQYF
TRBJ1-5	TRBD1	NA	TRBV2	TGTGCCAGCAGTAGGGACAGCCGTCAGCCCGAGCATTTT	CASSRDSRQPEHF
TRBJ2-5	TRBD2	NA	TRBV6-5	TGTGCCAGCAGCCGTTTGGCTAGCGGGGGGCCGGGGACCCAGTACTTC	CASSRLASGGPGTQYF
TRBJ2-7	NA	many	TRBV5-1	NA	CASRSMALRQQYF
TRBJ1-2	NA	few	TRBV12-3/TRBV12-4	TGTGCCAGCAGTGGGGCTGCTAACTATGGCTACACCTTC	CASSGAANYGYTF
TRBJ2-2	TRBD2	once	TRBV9	TGTGCCAGCGGCCTGACTAGCGCGAACACCGGGGAGCTGTTTTTT	CASGLTSANTGELFF
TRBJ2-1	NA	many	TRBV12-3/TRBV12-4	TGTGCCAGCAGTGAAACTGGGGGCCCCTACAATGAGCAGTTCTTC	CASSETGGPYNEQFF
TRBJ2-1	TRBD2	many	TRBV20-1	TGCAGTGCTAGAGATTTGAGACTAGCGGGGTACAATGAGCAGTTCTTC	CSARDLRLAGYNEQFF
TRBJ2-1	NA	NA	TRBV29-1	TGCAGCGCCCGAGGAGAGACCCACAATGAGCAGTTCTTC	CSARGETHNEQFF
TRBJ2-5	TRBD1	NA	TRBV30	TGTGCCTGGAGTGTAGGACAGGGAAAAGAGACCCAGTACTTC	CAWSVGQGKETQYF
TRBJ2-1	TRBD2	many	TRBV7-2	TGTGCCAGCAGCTTAGGGGGACTAGCAACGCAGTTCTTC	CASSLGGLATQFF
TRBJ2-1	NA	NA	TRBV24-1	TGTGCCACCAGTGATTCGACCCTAGGGGATTCCTACAATGAGCAGTTCTTC	CATSDSTLGDSYNEQFF
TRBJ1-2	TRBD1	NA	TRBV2	TGTGCCAGCAGTGAAGACAGGGGGCATGGCTATGGCTACACCTTC	CASSEDRGHGYGYTF
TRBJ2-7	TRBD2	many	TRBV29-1	TGCAGCGTTGGGACTAGCGGGGGCCCCTACGAGCAGTACTTC	CSVGTSGGPYEQYF
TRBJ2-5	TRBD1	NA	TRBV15	TGTGCCACCAGGGCCTTGGGGGACAGATTCCAAGAGACCCAGTACTTC	CATRALGDRFQETQYF
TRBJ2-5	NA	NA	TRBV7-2	TGTGCCGGCAGCTTAGTGAGGGAGGAGACCCAGTACTTC	CAGSLVREETQYF
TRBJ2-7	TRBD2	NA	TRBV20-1	TGCAGTGCTAGAAAACCGGGACTAGCGGCCTACGAGCAGTACTTC	CSARKPGLAAYEQYF
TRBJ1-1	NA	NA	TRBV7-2	TGTGCCAGCAGCTCTGGGGTGAGTGGCACTGAAGCTTTCTTT	CASSSGVSGTEAFF
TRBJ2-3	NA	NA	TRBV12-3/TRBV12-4	TGTGCCAGCAGTTTGAGACTGGGGGGAGATACGGAGTATTTT	CASSLRLGGDTEYF
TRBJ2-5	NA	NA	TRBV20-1	TGCAGTCTCTCCGGACAGAAAGAGACCCAGTACTTC	CSLSGQKETQYF
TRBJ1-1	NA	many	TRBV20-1	TGCAGTGTGAGACGGACTGAAGCTTTCTTT	CSVRRTEAFF
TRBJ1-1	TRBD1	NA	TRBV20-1	TGCAGTGCCGCCGGGACAGCGAACACTGAAGCTTTCTTT	CSAAGTANTEAFF
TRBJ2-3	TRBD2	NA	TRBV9	TGTGCCAGCAGCGTAGATGGGACTAGCGGGGCAGATACGCAGTATTTT	CASSVDGTSGADTQYF
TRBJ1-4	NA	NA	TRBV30	TGTGCCTGGAGTGTTGGACAGAACTTTAATGAAAAACTGTTTTTT	CAWSVGQNFNEKLFF
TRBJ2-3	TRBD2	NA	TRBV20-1	TGCAGTGCTAGAGGGCGGGAGGGGGATACGCAGTATTTT	CSARGREGDTQYF
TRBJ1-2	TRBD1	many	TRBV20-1	TGCAGTGCTAGAGGGCAGGGGGAAGGCTACACCTTC	CSARGQGEGYTF
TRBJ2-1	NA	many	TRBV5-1	TGCGCCAGCAGCGTGGGACGGCTAGATGGGCAGTTCTTC	CASSVGRLDGQFF
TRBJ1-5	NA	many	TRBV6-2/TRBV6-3	TGTGCCAGCAGTTTTATGGGTCAGCCCCAGCATTTT	CASSFMGQPQHF
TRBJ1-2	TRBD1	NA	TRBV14	TGTGCCAGCAGCCGCCGGGACAGGACAGCTAACTATGGCTACACCTTC	CASSRRDRTANYGYTF
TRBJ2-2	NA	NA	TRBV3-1	TGTGCCAGCAGACCCAGCGCGAACACCGGGGAGCTGTTTTTT	CASRPSANTGELFF
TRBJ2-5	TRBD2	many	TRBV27	TGTGCCAGCAACCGGGTGAGCGGGGGAGCGGAGACCCAGTACTTC	CASNRVSGGAETQYF
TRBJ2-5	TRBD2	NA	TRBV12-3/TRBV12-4	TGTGCCAGCGGGAAGCGGGGGGCGGGGACCCAGTACTTC	CASGKRGAGTQYF
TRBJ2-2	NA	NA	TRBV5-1	TGCGCCAGCAGCTTGGTAGGAGGGGGCGCCACCGGGGAGCTGTTTTTT	CASSLVGGGATGELFF
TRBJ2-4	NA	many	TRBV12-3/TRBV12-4	TGTGCCAGCAGTTTAGCCAAAAACATTCAGTACTTC	CASSLAKNIQYF
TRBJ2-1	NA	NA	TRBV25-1	TGTGCCAGCAGTGAATATGCAGTCTCCTACAATGAGCAGTTCTTC	CASSEYAVSYNEQFF
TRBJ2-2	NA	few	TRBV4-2	TGTGCCAGCAGCCAAGATGCCGACCAGGACACCGGGGAGCTGTTTTTT	CASSQDADQDTGELFF
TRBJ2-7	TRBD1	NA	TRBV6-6	TGTGCCAGCAGGACGGGACAGGGTTATCGGAGCTCCTACGAGCAGTACTTC	CASRTGQGYRSSYEQYF
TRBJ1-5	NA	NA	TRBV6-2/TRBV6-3	TGTGCCAGCAGTTACTCGGGGCCAGGGCTTAATCAGCCCCAGCATTTT	CASSYSGPGLNQPQHF